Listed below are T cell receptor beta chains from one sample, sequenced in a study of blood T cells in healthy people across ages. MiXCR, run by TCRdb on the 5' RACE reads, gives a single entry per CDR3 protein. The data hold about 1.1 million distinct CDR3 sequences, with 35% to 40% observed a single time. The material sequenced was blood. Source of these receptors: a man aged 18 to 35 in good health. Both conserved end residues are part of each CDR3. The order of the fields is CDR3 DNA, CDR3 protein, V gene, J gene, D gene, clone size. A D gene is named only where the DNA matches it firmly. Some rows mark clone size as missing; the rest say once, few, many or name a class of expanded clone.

CDR3 DNA: TGTGCCAGCAGCTTCGAGGGTAGCAATCAGCCCCAGCATTTT
CDR3 protein: CASSFEGSNQPQHF
V gene: TRBV5-5
J gene: TRBJ1-5
D gene: -
clone size: few

CDR3 DNA: TGTGCCAGCAGTTTAACCTTTAGGGGCACTGAAGCTTTCTTT
CDR3 protein: CASSLTFRGTEAFF
V gene: TRBV27
J gene: TRBJ1-1
D gene: -
clone size: -

CDR3 DNA: TGCGCCAGCAGCCAAGATTTGGGTGGGGGCAATCAGCCCCAGCATTTT
CDR3 protein: CASSQDLGGGNQPQHF
V gene: TRBV4-3
J gene: TRBJ1-5
D gene: -
clone size: -

CDR3 DNA: TGTGCCAGCAGCCAAGTTCCCAGCGCTATGAACACTGAAGCTTTCTTT
CDR3 protein: CASSQVPSAMNTEAFF
V gene: TRBV3-1
J gene: TRBJ1-1
D gene: -
clone size: -

CDR3 DNA: TGCAGTGCTGTGAGTGGGAGAGGCTCCTACAATGAGCAGTTCTTC
CDR3 protein: CSAVSGRGSYNEQFF
V gene: TRBV20-1
J gene: TRBJ2-1
D gene: -
clone size: -

CDR3 DNA: TGTGCCAGCAGCTTAGGACAAGGGAAAAATAATGAGCAGTTCTTC
CDR3 protein: CASSLGQGKNNEQFF
V gene: TRBV7-3
J gene: TRBJ2-1
D gene: -
clone size: few

CDR3 DNA: TGCAGCGTTGAACCCGGGAGCATGAACACTGAAGCTTTCTTT
CDR3 protein: CSVEPGSMNTEAFF
V gene: TRBV29-1
J gene: TRBJ1-1
D gene: -
clone size: -

CDR3 DNA: TGCGCCAGCGGAACTAGCGGGAGTGTGGTAGAGACCCAGTACTTC
CDR3 protein: CASGTSGSVVETQYF
V gene: TRBV5-1
J gene: TRBJ2-5
D gene: TRBD2
clone size: -

CDR3 DNA: TGTGCCGGCAGTTACAGGACAGGCTACACAGATACGCAGTATTTT
CDR3 protein: CAGSYRTGYTDTQYF
V gene: TRBV6-5
J gene: TRBJ2-3
D gene: TRBD1
clone size: -

CDR3 DNA: TGTGCCAGCACCCCGGGACAGGGGCCAACTGAAGCTTTCTTT
CDR3 protein: CASTPGQGPTEAFF
V gene: TRBV12-3/TRBV12-4
J gene: TRBJ1-1
D gene: TRBD1
clone size: -

CDR3 DNA: TGTGCCAGCAGCTTAGGGGGGGCCAGGGAAGCTTTCTTT
CDR3 protein: CASSLGGAREAFF
V gene: TRBV7-9
J gene: TRBJ1-1
D gene: -
clone size: -

CDR3 DNA: TGTGCCAGCAGCTCGGACAGGGCGTTCTACAATGAGCAGTACTTC
CDR3 protein: CASSSDRAFYNEQYF
V gene: TRBV11-1
J gene: TRBJ2-5
D gene: TRBD1
clone size: -

CDR3 DNA: TGTGCCAGCAGTGAATGGGACAGGGGGGCCTACGAGCAGTACTTC
CDR3 protein: CASSEWDRGAYEQYF
V gene: TRBV25-1
J gene: TRBJ2-7
D gene: TRBD1
clone size: few

CDR3 DNA: TGTGCCAGCAGATCGGGGAGCCCCTATGGCTACACCTTC
CDR3 protein: CASRSGSPYGYTF
V gene: TRBV12-3/TRBV12-4
J gene: TRBJ1-2
D gene: -
clone size: -

CDR3 DNA: TGTGCCAGCATCCGGGACAGGGAGATAGATACGCAGTATTTT
CDR3 protein: CASIRDREIDTQYF
V gene: TRBV6-6
J gene: TRBJ2-3
D gene: TRBD1
clone size: -

CDR3 DNA: TGTGCCAGCAGTTTATGGACAGGGCGCCACGGGGAGCTGTTTTTT
CDR3 protein: CASSLWTGRHGELFF
V gene: TRBV5-6
J gene: TRBJ2-2
D gene: TRBD1
clone size: -

CDR3 DNA: TGTGTCATCAGTACTCAGGGGAGCGGGGAAAGCACAGATACGCAGTATTTT
CDR3 protein: CVISTQGSGESTDTQYF
V gene: TRBV10-3
J gene: TRBJ2-3
D gene: -
clone size: -

CDR3 DNA: TGCAGCGGCCGCGCGGGACGGTTACTCCAAGAGACCCAGTACTTC
CDR3 protein: CSGRAGRLLQETQYF
V gene: TRBV29-1
J gene: TRBJ2-5
D gene: -
clone size: -

CDR3 DNA: TGTGCCAGCAGTTCTCTCCCGGACGGCTACAATGAGCAGTTCTTC
CDR3 protein: CASSSLPDGYNEQFF
V gene: TRBV12-3/TRBV12-4
J gene: TRBJ2-1
D gene: -
clone size: few

CDR3 DNA: TGTGCCAGCAGCGTAGCCGGGGGGGGCTATGGCTACACCTTC
CDR3 protein: CASSVAGGGYGYTF
V gene: TRBV7-9
J gene: TRBJ1-2
D gene: -
clone size: -

CDR3 DNA: TGCGCCAGCAGCTTGGCCGGAGGGACAGGCTATACCTACGAGCAGTACTTC
CDR3 protein: CASSLAGGTGYTYEQYF
V gene: TRBV5-1
J gene: TRBJ2-7
D gene: TRBD1
clone size: few

CDR3 DNA: TGTGCCAGCAGCGTAAAGGGGACAGATCAGCCCCAGCATTTT
CDR3 protein: CASSVKGTDQPQHF
V gene: TRBV9
J gene: TRBJ1-5
D gene: TRBD1
clone size: many

CDR3 DNA: TGTGCCAGCAGTTACCCCGCAATACCAAGGGACAATGAGCAGTTCTTC
CDR3 protein: CASSYPAIPRDNEQFF
V gene: TRBV6-2/TRBV6-3
J gene: TRBJ2-1
D gene: -
clone size: few

CDR3 DNA: TGTGCCAGCAGCGGAGAGCCGGACAGGTTATACACTGAAGCTTTCTTT
CDR3 protein: CASSGEPDRLYTEAFF
V gene: TRBV9
J gene: TRBJ1-1
D gene: TRBD1
clone size: -

CDR3 DNA: TGCAGTGCCATAGGGGCAGGGCACTACAATGAGCAGTTCTTC
CDR3 protein: CSAIGAGHYNEQFF
V gene: TRBV20-1
J gene: TRBJ2-1
D gene: -
clone size: -

CDR3 DNA: TGTGCCAGCAGCTTTTCCGACGGAGCAACGTTCGGCTACACCTTC
CDR3 protein: CASSFSDGATFGYTF
V gene: TRBV13
J gene: TRBJ1-2
D gene: -
clone size: -

CDR3 DNA: TGTGCCAGCAGCTTAAACAGGGAAGATAGCAATCAGCCCCAGCATTTT
CDR3 protein: CASSLNREDSNQPQHF
V gene: TRBV7-2
J gene: TRBJ1-5
D gene: -
clone size: few

CDR3 DNA: TGTGCCACCTCCGGGGGGGTTGCATCTTTCTTT
CDR3 protein: CATSGGVASFF
V gene: TRBV2
J gene: TRBJ1-1
D gene: -
clone size: -

CDR3 DNA: TGCGCCAGCAGCCAAGATGTGTCAGGAACGATAGCAGATACGCAGTATTTT
CDR3 protein: CASSQDVSGTIADTQYF
V gene: TRBV4-1
J gene: TRBJ2-3
D gene: -
clone size: -

CDR3 DNA: TGCGCCAGCAGCCAAGAGCTCGGGACATCGTACGAGCAGTACTTC
CDR3 protein: CASSQELGTSYEQYF
V gene: TRBV4-3
J gene: TRBJ2-7
D gene: -
clone size: -

CDR3 DNA: TGTGCCAACAGCCCCCGACTAACTAGCACAGATACGCAGTATTTT
CDR3 protein: CANSPRLTSTDTQYF
V gene: TRBV9
J gene: TRBJ2-3
D gene: -
clone size: -

CDR3 DNA: TGTGCCAGCAGTTACGATTCGGGGGTTTCCTACAATGAGCAGTTCTTC
CDR3 protein: CASSYDSGVSYNEQFF
V gene: TRBV6-6
J gene: TRBJ2-1
D gene: -
clone size: few

CDR3 DNA: TGTGCCACCGGCCTAGGGGGGACTTACAATGAGCAGTTCTTC
CDR3 protein: CATGLGGTYNEQFF
V gene: TRBV12-3/TRBV12-4
J gene: TRBJ2-1
D gene: -
clone size: -

CDR3 DNA: TGCGCCAGCAGCTTGGTTCGAGTTCGGGATGGGCAGTACTTC
CDR3 protein: CASSLVRVRDGQYF
V gene: TRBV5-1
J gene: TRBJ2-7
D gene: -
clone size: -

CDR3 DNA: TGTGCCAGCAGCTCCGAGGCCTGGACGGCATCTAATGAAAAACTGTTTTTT
CDR3 protein: CASSSEAWTASNEKLFF
V gene: TRBV7-9
J gene: TRBJ1-4
D gene: -
clone size: few